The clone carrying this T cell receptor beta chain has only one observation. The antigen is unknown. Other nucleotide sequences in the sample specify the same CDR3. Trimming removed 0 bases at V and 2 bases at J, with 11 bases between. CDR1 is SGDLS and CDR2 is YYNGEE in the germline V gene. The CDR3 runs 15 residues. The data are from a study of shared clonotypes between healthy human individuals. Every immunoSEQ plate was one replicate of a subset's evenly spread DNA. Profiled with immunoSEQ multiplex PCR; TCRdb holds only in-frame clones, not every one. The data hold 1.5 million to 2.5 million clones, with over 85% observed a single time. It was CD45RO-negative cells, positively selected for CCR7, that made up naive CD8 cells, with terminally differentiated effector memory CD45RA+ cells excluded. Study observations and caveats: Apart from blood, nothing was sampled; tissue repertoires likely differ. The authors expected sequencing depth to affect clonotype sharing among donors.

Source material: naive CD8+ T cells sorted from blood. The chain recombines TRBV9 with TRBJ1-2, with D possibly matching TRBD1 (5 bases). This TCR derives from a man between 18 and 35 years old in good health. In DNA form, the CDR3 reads TGTGCCAGCAGCGTAGAAGGGACGGCAAACTATGGCTACACCTTC. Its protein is CASSVEGTANYGYTF.